These 30 T cell receptor beta chains originate from one sample sequenced in a study of beta chain features in type 1 diabetes. Sequencing targeted expressed TCRB transcripts, as all isolated RNA had been reverse transcribed. The assay was immunoSEQ multiplex PCR, and TCRdb's table has in-frame clones only and misses some. The sample has 150,000 to 200,000 clones; around 13% are singletons. Sequences were obtained from central memory CD4+ T cells from blood. These receptors were obtained from a woman aged 18-29 years in good health.

The chain carries TRBV6-5 and TRBJ2-1; TRBD1 matches at 7 bases. Losses at the gene ends were 6 bases for V and 4 bases for J; bases not matched to a gene: 9. The CDR3 loop spans 15 amino acids. Germline CDR1 MNHEY, CDR2 SVGAGI. The CDR3 here is CASSRTQGPYNEQFF. The CDR3 DNA reads as TGTGCCAGCAGCCGTACACAGGGGCCTTACAATGAGCAGTTCTTC.

In regard to this clone: The sample has other DNA sequences that encode this CDR3 too. The chain employs TRBV5-1 and TRBJ2-6, with D tentatively TRBD2 (5 bases). With 0 bases removed from V and 2 bases from J, the gap between germline ends came to 9 bases. This CDR3 has 16 amino acids. Germline values: CDR1 SGHRS, CDR2 YFSETQ. CDR3 sequence (DNA): TGCGCCAGCAGCTTGGAGGCGGGTCCTGGGGCCAACGTCCTGACTTTC. Residues: CASSLEAGPGANVLTF.

The table lists this clone with a few counts. The V call is TRBV28, the J call TRBJ1-4; D may be TRBD1 (5 bases). CDR1 and CDR2 from the germline V gene are MDHEN and SYDVKM. Trimming shortened V by 6 bases and J by 8 bases, and 22 bases separated the two germline ends. CDR3 length: 16 amino acids. DNA for the CDR3: TGTGCCAGCAGCCCTCACGGACAACGGAATGCGGAAAAACTGTTTTTT. Its translation is CASSPHGQRNAEKLFF.

This clone has only a few counts. The rearrangement links TRBV9 to TRBJ1-2; unclear D gene. Per the germline V gene, CDR1 is SGDLS and CDR2 is YYNGEE. V was trimmed by 3 bases and J by 12 bases, leaving 24 bases between them. This CDR3 contains 15 residues. The CDR3 DNA follows: TGTGCCAGCAGCGCTACGACGGACTCAAGTTACTATAACACCTTC. Residues: CASSATTDSSYYNTF.

The chain has TRBV18 and TRBJ1-1, with D possibly being TRBD1 (6 bases). V shed 6 bases and J shed 4 bases, with 18 bases lying between them. The V gene's germline CDR1 is KGHSH and CDR2 LQKENI. The CDR3 loop spans 15 amino acids. The CDR3 DNA is TGTGCCAGCTCCGTAGGGGGTGGATCCTTCACTGAAGCTTTCTTT. This sequence encodes CASSVGGGSFTEAFF.

This rearrangement joins TRBV6-5 to TRBJ1-1; TRBD1 matches at 9 bases. CDR3 length: 13 residues. Germline loops: CDR1 MNHEY, CDR2 SVGAGI. V lost 5 bases and J lost 10; bases outside the gene matches: 8. Here the CDR3 reads CASSLTSDRGAFF. In DNA form, the CDR3 reads TGTGCCAGCAGTCTTACCTCGGACAGGGGAGCTTTCTTT.

The chain links TRBV6-5 to TRBJ2-2, with D possibly TRBD2 on 5 matching bases. V was cut by 11 bases and J by 2 bases, with 15 bases left in between. CDR1 and CDR2 (germline): MNHEY, SVGAGI. There are 14 residues in the CDR3. CDR3 sequence reads: CACQRRSNTGELFF. The DNA of the CDR3 is TGTGCCTGCCAGAGGAGGTCCAACACCGGGGAGCTGTTTTTT.

This chain uses TRBV20-1 with TRBJ2-1, with D possibly TRBD2 on 5 matching bases. Germline CDR1 and CDR2: DFQATT and SNEGSKA (reference sequence). CDR3 length: 11 amino acids. With 6 bases removed from V and 9 bases from J, the gap between germline ends came to 12 bases. CDR3 nucleotide sequence: TGCAGTGCAAGTGACTACGGTGAGCAGTTCTTC. As protein: CSASDYGEQFF.

The chain uses TRBV28 and TRBJ2-7, with 11 positions matching TRBD2. The CDR3 runs 15 residues. The V gene's germline CDR1 is MDHEN and CDR2 SYDVKM. V shed 5 bases and J 4 bases; nucleotides not matched to a gene: 7. The CDR3 DNA follows: TGTGCCAGCAGTCCGGGACTAGCGGCTTTATACGAGCAGTACTTC. Translation gives CASSPGLAALYEQYF.

The CDR3 nucleotides are TGTGCCAGCAGCTTAGTAGGACTAGCGGAGGGCTACGAGCAGTACTTC. This encodes CASSLVGLAEGYEQYF. The genes are TRBV7-9 and TRBJ2-7, with 10 bases lining up with TRBD2. The CDR3 loop spans 16 amino acids. Losses at the gene ends were 1 base for V and 3 bases for J; bases not matched to a gene: 6. The germline gives CDR1 SEHNR, CDR2 FQNEAQ (reference sequence).

The gene calls are TRBV28 and TRBJ2-7, with D tentatively TRBD1 (6 bases). V lost 5 bases and J 3 bases, leaving 14 bases between the germline ends. This CDR3 comprises 14 residues. Germline V CDR1 and CDR2: MDHEN, SYDVKM. The CDR3 is CASSPGTTIYEQYF. The CDR3 bases are TGTGCCAGCAGTCCCGGGACAACCATCTACGAGCAGTACTTC.

The chain employs TRBV7-2 and TRBJ2-7, with D possibly matching TRBD2 (5 bases). The CDR3 consists of 15 residues. Trimming removed 5 bases at V and 0 bases at J, with 14 bases between. CDR1 and CDR2 from the germline V gene are SGHTA and FQGNSA. The DNA for the CDR3 is TGTGCCAGCAGCCTCCTCCCGGGGAGCTCCTACGAGCAGTACTTC. Its protein product is CASSLLPGSSYEQYF.

The chain has TRBV30 and TRBJ2-3, with unresolved D. Looked up from germline, CDR1 is GTSNPN and CDR2 is SVGIG (reference sequence). The CDR3 length is 13 residues. V was shortened by 3 bases and J by 3 bases, with 10 bases between the two germline ends. CDR3 residues: CAWRQELTDTQYF. The CDR3 coding sequence is TGTGCCTGGAGACAAGAACTAACAGATACGCAGTATTTT.

The V call is TRBV19, the J call TRBJ2-4, with D maybe TRBD2 (7 bases). The V end lost 4 bases, the J end lost 6 bases, and 13 bases lay between the germline ends. This CDR3 is 14 amino acids long. Germline loops: CDR1 LNHDA, CDR2 SQIVND (reference sequence). The CDR3: CASSRGGHRNIQYF. The CDR3 DNA sequence: TGTGCCAGTAGTAGGGGGGGACATCGAAACATTCAGTACTTC.

Only a few counts were recorded for this clone. The chain joins TRBV23-1 to TRBJ2-1, with TRBD1 as a possible D gene (6 bases). Being an ORF, TRBV23-1 has a function that is uncertain. With 8 bases removed from V and 9 bases from J, the gap between germline ends came to 23 bases. This CDR3 has 15 residues. The CDR3 DNA reads as TGCGCCAGCCAACACCTCCCCCGGGACATTGCTGAGCAGTTCTTC. It encodes CASQHLPRDIAEQFF.

This clone has at least ten counts. The chain is built from TRBV10-3 and TRBJ2-7; 10 bases line up with TRBD1. V lost 0 bases to trimming and J lost 5 bases; unmatched junction nucleotides: 4. CDR1 and CDR2 from the germline V gene are ENHRY and SYGVKD. The CDR3 spans 15 residues. CDR3 nucleotides: TGTGCCATCAGTGAGTCGAGGGACAGGGGTAACGAGCAGTACTTC. Protein product: CAISESRDRGNEQYF.

This clone was detected a few times. This chain links TRBV11-2 with TRBJ2-2; D unclear. The CDR3 covers 15 residues. The V and J ends lost 6 bases and 0 bases respectively, with 11 bases between them. CDR1 and CDR2 from the germline V gene are SGHAT and FQNNGV. The CDR3 DNA follows: TGTGCCAGCAGACCCCTAGACGCGAACACCGGGGAGCTGTTTTTT. This encodes CASRPLDANTGELFF.

The chain couples TRBV5-1 to TRBJ2-5; 10 bases line up with TRBD2. The V segment lost 3 bases and the J segment 1 base; nucleotides outside the gene matches: 3. In germline, CDR1 is SGHRS, CDR2 YFSETQ. The CDR3 consists of 15 residues. The chain's CDR3 is CASSSGTSAQETQYF. CDR3 nucleotides: TGCGCCAGCAGCTCCGGGACTAGCGCCCAAGAGACCCAGTACTTC.

The gene calls are TRBV7-9 and TRBJ2-5; 8 bases match TRBD1. The CDR3 runs to 16 residues. Germline assignment: CDR1 SEHNR and CDR2 FQNEAQ (reference sequence). The V segment lost 1 base and the J segment 4 bases; nucleotides outside the gene matches: 8. The CDR3 coding sequence is TGTGCCAGCAGCTTAGAGATCGGCAGGGGGCCAGAGACCCAGTACTTC. This translates into CASSLEIGRGPETQYF.

The chain has TRBV28 and TRBJ1-2; 9 nucleotides align to TRBD1. The germline gives CDR1 MDHEN, CDR2 SYDVKM. V shed 1 base, J shed 5 bases, and the junction held 17 bases outside the gene matches. The CDR3 has 19 residues. In nucleotides, the CDR3 is TGTGCCAGCAGTTTATCGAAGTGGACGGGCGGACAGGGGCGTTATGGCTACACCTTC. Protein sequence: CASSLSKWTGGQGRYGYTF.

This clone has just a few counts. The chain carries TRBV6-5 and TRBJ2-5, with D perhaps matching TRBD2 (6 bases). Germline V gene data show CDR1 as MNHEY and CDR2 as SVGAGI. This CDR3 is 12 amino acids long. V was cut by 2 bases and J by 5 bases, with 6 bases left in between. CDR3 sequence reads: CASSYGRETQYF. The CDR3, as DNA: TGTGCCAGCAGTTACGGGAGGGAGACCCAGTACTTC.

This clone has just a few counts. The chain uses TRBV4-1 and TRBJ2-5; weak D call: TRBD1 (7 bases). There are 15 residues in the CDR3. V was shortened by 3 bases and J by 5 bases, with 16 bases between the two germline ends. Germline V gene lookup returns CDR1 MGHRA and CDR2 YSYEKL. The CDR3: CASSQGLTQGETQYF. The CDR3 coding sequence is TGCGCCAGCAGCCAGGGACTTACACAGGGGGAGACCCAGTACTTC.

The V gene is TRBV30, the J gene TRBJ2-1, with 12 bases matching TRBD2. The germline gives CDR1 GTSNPN, CDR2 SVGIG (reference sequence). This CDR3 region has 17 residues. With V trimmed by 8 bases and J by 6 bases, 17 bases remained unmatched. This CDR3 is CAVSSGRALLLGNEQFF. The CDR3 nucleotides read TGTGCCGTATCTAGCGGGAGGGCCCTTTTGCTAGGCAATGAGCAGTTCTTC.

The chain is built from TRBV6-1 and TRBJ2-3, with 7 nucleotides matching TRBD1. There are 14 residues in the CDR3. Germline loops: CDR1 MNHNS, CDR2 SASEGT. The V segment lost 4 bases and the J segment 2 bases; nucleotides outside the gene matches: 3. CDR3 amino acids: CASSGQGLTDTQYF. The CDR3 DNA reads as TGTGCCAGCAGTGGACAGGGTCTCACAGATACGCAGTATTTT.

This clone appeared a few times. This chain connects TRBV28 to TRBJ2-7; 7 bases match TRBD1. The CDR3 has 14 residues. CDR1 is MDHEN, CDR2 SYDVKM, per germline. Unmatched junction bases numbered 5, after V lost 5 bases and J lost 1 base. The DNA for the CDR3 is TGTGCCAGCAGTATTAGACAGGGATCCTACGAGCAGTACTTC. Translation: CASSIRQGSYEQYF.

This clone was observed a few times. The V gene is TRBV11-3, the J gene TRBJ2-1; no clear D gene. The CDR3 covers 14 residues. The germline V and J ends were trimmed by 4 bases and 9 bases, with 16 bases remaining between them. Germline V gene sequence: CDR1 SGHNT, CDR2 YENEEA. In DNA form, the CDR3 reads TGTGCCAGCAGCTCTAGTTTTGGTTCTAGTGAGCAGTTCTTC. The encoded protein is CASSSSFGSSEQFF.

In this sample, this clone turned up a few times. The V call is TRBV6-1, the J call TRBJ2-7, with 8 bases matching TRBD2. CDR1 is MNHNS and CDR2 is SASEGT in the germline V gene. The CDR3 contains 15 residues. The trim removed 6 bases at V and 3 bases at J, leaving 10 bases unmatched. For the CDR3, the DNA is TGTGCCAGCAGAGGAATGAGCGGGAGTAACTACGAGCAGTACTTC. Amino acid sequence: CASRGMSGSNYEQYF.

A note on this clone: This CDR3 is also generated by other DNA sequences in the sample. The chain couples TRBV15 to TRBJ2-1; weak D call: TRBD2 (6 bases). The CDR3 spans 17 residues. The germline gives CDR1 LNHNV, CDR2 YYDKDF (reference sequence). Deletions cut 0 bases from V and 0 bases from J, with 12 bases between. The CDR3 DNA sequence: TGTGCCACCAGCAGAGATCTTCCCGGGAGCTCCTACAATGAGCAGTTCTTC. Its protein product is CATSRDLPGSSYNEQFF.

This clone was picked up a small number of times. The gene calls are TRBV10-3 and TRBJ1-1, with a possible D match to TRBD1 (5 bases). The length of the CDR3 is 13 residues. Per germline, CDR1 ENHRY and CDR2 SYGVKD. Trimming left V 5 bases short and J 1 base short, with 8 bases between. CDR3 in amino acids: CAISTTANTEAFF. Written as DNA, the CDR3 is TGTGCCATCAGTACGACAGCGAACACTGAAGCTTTCTTT.

The chain combines TRBV7-2 with TRBJ2-5, with D maybe TRBD2 (5 bases). The length of the CDR3 is 14 residues. Germline assignment: CDR1 SGHTA and CDR2 FQGNSA. With 2 bases removed from V and 5 bases from J, the gap between germline ends came to 12 bases. The CDR3 is CASSLMSGLETQYF. The CDR3 nucleotides read TGTGCCAGCAGCTTAATGTCGGGGTTGGAGACCCAGTACTTC.